This entry lists 2 T cell receptor beta chains sequenced from one sample in a study of cytomegalovirus exposure and HLA in healthy donors. Primers included in the PCR were 60 Vbeta and 13 Jbeta primers. Produced via immunoSEQ multiplex PCR; TCRdb's table is partial and in-frame only. The sample contains about 92,000 clones, about 83% of which appear only once. The sample taken for sequencing was PBMCs. The receptor source for this set is a woman aged 18-35 years in good health and CMV-seropositive.

The chain recombines TRBV6-5 with TRBJ1-1; unclear D gene. Trimming removed 7 bases from V and 4 bases from J, with 13 bases in between. This CDR3 is 13 amino acids long. Germline V lookup: CDR1 MNHEY, CDR2 SVGAGI. The CDR3 region is CASTSNGGTEAFF. The CDR3 DNA reads as TGTGCCAGCACCTCAAATGGAGGCACTGAAGCTTTCTTT.

The J gene is TRBJ2-7, the V gene TRBV4-2; 11 bases align to TRBD2. There are 15 residues in the CDR3. After removal of 1 base from V and 2 bases from J, the junction contained 1 base not matched to a gene. Germline V lookup: CDR1 LGHNA, CDR2 YNFKEQ. CDR3 region: CASSQALAGAYEQYF. The CDR3 region has the DNA TGTGCCAGCAGCCAAGCACTAGCGGGGGCCTACGAGCAGTACTTC.